This TCR beta chain comes out of a study of T-cell memory formation after mild COVID-19. Study-wide findings and caveats: Second-wave clones peaking on day 37 lacked confirmed SARS-CoV-2 specificity. The main location of contracting CD4+ clones was CM and EM, and that of contracting CD8+ clones was EMRA.

The CDR3 loop spans 14 amino acids. Trimming left V 3 bases short and J 3 bases short, with 12 bases between. The germline CDR1 and CDR2 sequences are KGHSH and LQKENI. TCRdb analysed the 5' RACE reads with MiXCR anew, one entry per CDR3 protein. The data contain 500,000 to 550,000 distinct CDR3 sequences, roughly 22% of them seen just once; the ten biggest clones take up around 12%. This clonotype was counted between two and nine times. Its antigen is still unknown. This receptor was identified in an adult woman who had mild COVID-19 (a few samples of this study predate the infection). Cell type and time point are not known. Sequencing was done on a sample of PBMCs or a T cell subset sorted from them (not recorded which). V usage is TRBV18 and J usage is TRBJ2-7; D ambiguous. CDR3 DNA sequence: TGTGCCAGCTCACCCCCTAATCTAGGCTACGAGCAGTACTTC. It specifies CASSPPNLGYEQYF.